Given below is one T cell receptor beta chain in context. Germline V lookup: CDR1 LNHDA, CDR2 SQIVND (reference sequence). Trimming at V came to 8 bases and at J to 5 bases, leaving 8 bases not matched to a gene. The CDR3 totals 14 residues. Each CDR3 protein gets one entry after TCRdb re-called the RT-PCR reads with MiXCR. The sample shows hundreds of thousands of distinct CDR3 sequences, 13% to 15% of them seen only once. The rearrangement uses TRBV19 and TRBJ2-1; 8 nucleotides line up with TRBD2. This clonotype was sampled from a female donor in good health, serving as a healthy control. Sequenced sample: memory CD4+ T cells from blood. CDR3 bases: TGTGCCAGTGGAATGGCGGGAGGTCACAATGAGCAGTTCTTC. Protein product: CASGMAGGHNEQFF. Full variable domain (missing parts from reference TRBV19 and TRBJ2-1): DGGITQSPKYLFRKEGQNVTLSCEQNLNHDAMYWYRQDPGQGLRLIYYSQIVNDFQKGDIAEGYSVSREKKESFPLTVTSAQKNPTAFYLCASGMAGGHNEQFFGPGTRLTVL.